This is a list of T cell receptor beta chains from one sample in a study of blood T cell repertoires in COVID-19. The data were produced by immunoSEQ multiplex PCR, yet TCRdb's version contains in-frame clones alone and is incomplete. The sample contains 90,000 to 130,000 clones, 88% of which appear only once. Sequences were obtained from peripheral blood. The source is a woman in her fifties or sixties with acute or convalescent COVID-19. CDR3s include the opening cysteine and the closing phenylalanine or tryptophan. D genes are given only for firm matches. Clone size, where shown, is once, few, many, or a class for clones that have expanded.

V,size,J,D,DNA,CDR3
TRBV6-5,-,TRBJ2-4,-,TGTGCCAGCAGCAGAGACAGCTACAAAAACATTCAGTACTTC,CASSRDSYKNIQYF
TRBV27,-,TRBJ2-7,TRBD2,TGTGCCAGCAGCCCCGGACTAGCGGCCGCCTACGAGCAGTACTTC,CASSPGLAAAYEQYF
TRBV5-1,-,TRBJ2-3,-,TGCGCCAGCAGACTAGGGGAGGAGGGTCCAGATACGCAGTATTTT,CASRLGEEGPDTQYF
TRBV28,-,TRBJ1-2,-,TGTGCCAGCAGCTCGGTGGGGGGTAGCTATGGCTACACCTTC,CASSSVGGSYGYTF
TRBV5-4,once,TRBJ2-3,TRBD1,TGTGCCAGCAGCTTGGCCCCGGACACAGGGGGAGGAGATACGCAGTATTTT,CASSLAPDTGGGDTQYF
TRBV7-9,-,TRBJ2-2,TRBD1,TGTGCCAGCAGCGACTCCGGGACAGCAGACACCGGGGAGCTGTTTTTT,CASSDSGTADTGELFF
TRBV2,-,TRBJ2-7,-,TGTGCCAGCTTGGGCGGGGAACTCTCCTACGAGCAGTACTTC,CASLGGELSYEQYF
TRBV7-7,-,TRBJ2-5,TRBD2,TGTGCCAGCAGCCCGGGGACTAGCGGGACGGGGGAGACCCAGTACTTC,CASSPGTSGTGETQYF
TRBV7-9,once,TRBJ2-4,TRBD1,TGTGCCAGCAGTCCCGGGACAGCTTCCCACCTAGCCAAAAACATTCAGTACTTC,CASSPGTASHLAKNIQYF
TRBV2,-,TRBJ2-3,TRBD1,TGTGCCTGGGACAGGGTGGGTACAGATACGCAGTATTTT,CAWDRVGTDTQYF
TRBV19,-,TRBJ1-5,TRBD1,TGTGCCAGTAGTCCGGCCTGGGACAGGGGGTATCAGCCCCAGCATTTT,CASSPAWDRGYQPQHF
TRBV28,-,TRBJ1-4,-,TGTGCCAGCAGTTTTCGTATAGCTTTCACGCCAAGAAATGAAAAACTGTTTTTT,CASSFRIAFTPRNEKLFF
TRBV20-1,-,TRBJ2-7,TRBD2,TGCAGTGCTAGTGGTAGCGGGACACCCTTCTACGAGCAGTACTTC,CSASGSGTPFYEQYF
TRBV27,-,TRBJ2-4,TRBD1,TGTGCCAGCAGTGCCCTTGGGACAGGGGGTCGGTACATTCAGTACTTC,CASSALGTGGRYIQYF
TRBV14,-,TRBJ2-7,TRBD1,TGTGCCAGCAGCCGACAGGGGCGAGACGAGCAGTACTTC,CASSRQGRDEQYF